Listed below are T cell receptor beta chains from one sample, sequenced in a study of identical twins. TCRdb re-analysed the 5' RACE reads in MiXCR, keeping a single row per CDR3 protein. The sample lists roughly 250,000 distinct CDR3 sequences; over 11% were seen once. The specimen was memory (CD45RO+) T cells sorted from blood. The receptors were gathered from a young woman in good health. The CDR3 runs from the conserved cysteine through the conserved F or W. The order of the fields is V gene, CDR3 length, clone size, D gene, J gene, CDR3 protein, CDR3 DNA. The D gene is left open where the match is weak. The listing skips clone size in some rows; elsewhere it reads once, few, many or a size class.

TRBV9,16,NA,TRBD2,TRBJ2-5,CASSSRGLAGGETQYF,TGTGCCAGCAGCTCTAGAGGGCTAGCGGGAGGAGAGACCCAGTACTTC
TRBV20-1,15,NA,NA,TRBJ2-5,CSARGGRLSGETQYF,TGCAGTGCTAGAGGTGGGAGACTATCGGGAGAGACCCAGTACTTC
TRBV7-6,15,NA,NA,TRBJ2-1,CASSLHRESYNEQFF,TGTGCCAGCAGCTTACACAGGGAGTCCTACAATGAGCAGTTCTTC
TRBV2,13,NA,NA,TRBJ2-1,CASLRQGGSEQFF,TGTGCCAGCCTACGACAGGGCGGGAGTGAGCAGTTCTTC
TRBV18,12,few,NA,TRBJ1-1,CASSPAGTEAFF,TGTGCCAGCTCACCGGCGGGGACTGAAGCTTTCTTT
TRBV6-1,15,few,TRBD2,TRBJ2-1,CASHRGTSGRNEQFF,TGTGCCAGCCACCGAGGGACTAGCGGGAGAAATGAGCAGTTCTTC
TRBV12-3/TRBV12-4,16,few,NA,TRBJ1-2,CASSLRRGGSDYGYTF,TGTGCCAGCAGTTTAAGGAGGGGGGGTTCGGACTATGGCTACACCTTC
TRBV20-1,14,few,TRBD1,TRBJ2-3,CSAAPGQITDTQYF,TGCAGTGCGGCCCCGGGACAGATCACAGATACGCAGTATTTT
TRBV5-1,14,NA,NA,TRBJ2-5,CASSSGAPQETQYF,TGCGCCAGCAGTAGCGGAGCTCCTCAAGAGACCCAGTACTTC
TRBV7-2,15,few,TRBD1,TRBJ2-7,CASSSHGRTGDEQYF,TGTGCCAGCAGCTCGCATGGCCGGACAGGGGACGAGCAGTACTTC
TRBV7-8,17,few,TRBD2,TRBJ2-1,CASRRLAGGLGRHEQFF,TGTGCCAGCAGGAGACTAGCGGGGGGGTTAGGGCGGCATGAGCAGTTCTTC